This is a list of T cell receptor beta chains from one sample in a study of shared clonotypes between healthy human individuals. Only in-frame clones appear in the TCRdb table, and some are missing; sequencing was by immunoSEQ multiplex PCR. The table lists around 2,100,000 clones, about 95% of them singletons. Specimen: naive CD8+ T cells sorted from blood. The receptors derive from a man younger than 35 in good health. Both conserved end residues are part of each CDR3. The D gene is left open where the match is weak. Clone size is shown for a subset of rows, as once, few, many or a class of expanded clone.

clone size,J gene,D gene,V gene,CDR3 protein,CDR3 DNA
.,TRBJ1-4,.,TRBV7-9,CASSLDAREKLFF,TGTGCCAGCAGCTTAGACGCGCGGGAAAAACTGTTTTTT
.,TRBJ1-2,.,TRBV6-1,CASSDLRGLGGYTF,TGTGCCAGCAGTGATTTAAGGGGCCTGGGTGGCTACACCTTC
.,TRBJ2-5,TRBD1,TRBV18,CASSPIDRGETQYF,TGTGCCAGCTCACCGATAGACAGGGGAGAGACCCAGTACTTC
.,TRBJ1-1,.,TRBV13,CASSLGSAEAFF,TGTGCCAGCAGCTTAGGTTCGGCTGAAGCTTTCTTT
.,TRBJ1-1,.,TRBV5-1,CANRRPRGNTEAFF,TGCGCCAACCGCAGACCCAGGGGGAACACTGAAGCTTTCTTT
.,TRBJ2-3,TRBD2,TRBV7-9,CASSLSTGREIYTQYF,TGTGCCAGCAGCTTAAGCACGGGGCGGGAGATATATACGCAGTATTTT
.,TRBJ2-5,TRBD2,TRBV5-4,CASSPSAGGQETQYF,TGTGCCAGCAGCCCATCAGCGGGGGGGCAAGAGACCCAGTACTTC
.,TRBJ2-3,TRBD1,TRBV27,CASSPRDIFSRGYSTDTQYF,TGTGCCAGCAGTCCCCGCGATATATTTAGCAGGGGGTACAGCACAGATACGCAGTATTTT
.,TRBJ2-3,.,TRBV7-9,CASSLAGRPDTQYF,TGTGCCAGCAGCTTGGCAGGGAGACCAGATACGCAGTATTTT
.,TRBJ2-7,.,TRBV18,CASSPASSGSYEQYF,TGTGCCAGCTCACCAGCCTCGTCAGGGTCCTACGAGCAGTACTTC
.,TRBJ2-1,.,TRBV28,CASTRPTIINNEQFF,TGTGCCAGCACCCGGCCCACAATCATCAACAATGAGCAGTTCTTC
.,TRBJ1-2,TRBD1,TRBV6-4,CASSDLTGSRAYYGYTF,TGTGCCAGCAGTGACCTGACAGGGAGTAGGGCTTACTATGGCTACACCTTC
.,TRBJ2-7,TRBD1,TRBV29-1,CSVADRANYEQYF,TGCAGCGTAGCGGACAGGGCAAACTACGAGCAGTACTTC
.,TRBJ1-2,TRBD1,TRBV11-2,CASSSMTGDPYGYTF,TGTGCCAGCAGCTCCATGACAGGGGATCCCTATGGCTACACCTTC
.,TRBJ2-6,TRBD2,TRBV13,CASSDGLAGISGANVLTF,TGTGCCAGCAGCGACGGACTAGCGGGAATCTCTGGGGCCAACGTCCTGACTTTC
.,TRBJ2-7,TRBD2,TRBV5-4,CASSLWTSGSYEQYF,TGTGCCAGCAGCTTGTGGACTAGCGGGTCCTACGAGCAGTACTTC
.,TRBJ2-7,TRBD1,TRBV27,CASSQGRGYEQYF,TGTGCCAGCTCACAGGGGAGAGGGTACGAGCAGTACTTC
.,TRBJ1-2,.,TRBV5-4,CASSSEGYGYTF,TGTGCCAGCAGCTCCGAGGGCTATGGCTACACCTTC
.,TRBJ2-2,.,TRBV9,CASSRDTGELFF,TGTGCCAGCAGCAGAGACACCGGGGAGCTGTTTTTT
.,TRBJ2-3,.,TRBV30,CAWSVMAPTDTQYF,TGTGCCTGGAGTGTTATGGCCCCCACAGATACGCAGTATTTT
.,TRBJ1-2,.,TRBV27,CASSLGPFYGYTF,TGTGCCAGCAGTTTAGGCCCCTTCTATGGCTACACCTTC
once,TRBJ2-7,.,TRBV29-1,CSVLWDKAYEQYF,TGCAGCGTGTTATGGGACAAGGCCTACGAGCAGTACTTC
.,TRBJ1-3,.,TRBV25-1,CASSDWAGAGNTIYF,TGTGCCAGCAGTGACTGGGCAGGGGCGGGAAACACCATATATTTT
.,TRBJ2-7,.,TRBV27,CASSTLDSTYEQYF,TGTGCCAGCAGTACTCTAGACAGTACCTACGAGCAGTACTTC
.,TRBJ2-5,.,TRBV13,CASSLRPASPETQYF,TGTGCCAGCAGCCTCAGACCGGCTAGCCCAGAGACCCAGTACTTC
.,TRBJ2-2,.,TRBV27,CASSPNAGELFF,TGTGCCAGCAGTCCCAACGCCGGGGAGCTGTTTTTT
.,TRBJ2-2,.,TRBV5-1,CASSLLTANTGELFF,TGCGCCAGCAGCTTACTTACCGCGAACACCGGGGAGCTGTTTTTT
.,TRBJ2-7,.,TRBV5-1,CASSLVQGGSYEQYF,TGCGCCAGCAGCTTGGTTCAGGGGGGCTCCTACGAGCAGTACTTC
.,TRBJ2-6,.,TRBV11-3,CASSPSGANVLTF,TGTGCCAGCAGCCCGAGTGGGGCCAACGTCCTGACTTTC